A selection of T cell receptor beta chains follows, all from one sample in a study of blood T cell repertoires in COVID-19. The data were produced by immunoSEQ multiplex PCR, yet TCRdb's version contains in-frame clones alone and is incomplete. Of hundreds of thousands of clones listed, around 84% are singletons. Sequenced input: PBMCs or T cells enriched from blood (not recorded which). These TCRs come from a man aged 25 to 40 with acute COVID-19. Both conserved end residues are part of each CDR3. The order of the fields is D gene, J gene, clone size, V gene, CDR3 protein, CDR3 DNA. D genes are given only for firm matches. Not all rows give a size; the values are once, few, many and, for expanded clones, a class.

TRBD1	TRBJ1-1	-	TRBV20-1	CSAIDRGEAFF	TGCAGTGCCATCGACAGGGGTGAAGCTTTCTTT
TRBD2	TRBJ2-1	once	TRBV28	CASSTSGTRAIYEQFF	TGTGCCAGTTCGACTTCCGGGACTAGGGCTATATATGAGCAGTTCTTC
TRBD1	TRBJ1-3	once	TRBV7-7	CASSPDRVGNTIYF	TGTGCCAGCAGTCCGGACAGGGTCGGAAACACCATATATTTT
TRBD1	TRBJ2-2	-	TRBV13	CASSIKTGAGELFF	TGTGCCAGCAGCATCAAGACAGGGGCCGGGGAGCTGTTTTTT
TRBD2	TRBJ2-2	-	TRBV9	CASRGGRVGANTGELFF	TGTGCCAGCAGAGGCGGGAGAGTAGGGGCAAACACCGGGGAGCTGTTTTTT
TRBD1	TRBJ2-7	-	TRBV6-7	CASSWTGGSYEQYF	TGTGCCAGCAGTTGGACAGGGGGTTCCTACGAGCAGTACTTC
-	TRBJ1-1	-	TRBV12-3/TRBV12-4	CASSWEGTEAFF	TGTGCCAGCAGCTGGGAGGGCACTGAAGCTTTCTTT
TRBD2	TRBJ2-7	-	TRBV5-4	CASSLVLAGTYEQYF	TGTGCCAGCAGCTTGGTCCTAGCGGGGACCTACGAGCAGTACTTC
-	TRBJ1-1	-	TRBV15	CATSLLENTEAFF	TGTGCCACCAGCTTACTCGAGAACACTGAAGCTTTCTTT
-	TRBJ2-7	-	TRBV5-6	CASSLGGVRYEQYF	TGTGCCAGCAGCTTAGGGGGGGTCCGCTACGAGCAGTACTTC
-	TRBJ1-1	-	TRBV10-3	CAISDERSAREAFF	TGTGCCATCAGTGACGAACGCAGCGCCCGAGAAGCTTTCTTT
TRBD1	TRBJ2-7	-	TRBV10-3	CAISVDRTGGYEQYF	TGTGCCATCAGTGTTGACCGGACAGGTGGTTACGAGCAGTACTTC
-	TRBJ2-2	-	TRBV10-3	CAISGGQNGTFYTGELFF	TGTGCCATCAGCGGAGGACAGAACGGGACCTTCTACACCGGGGAGCTGTTTTTT
TRBD1	TRBJ1-4	-	TRBV6-5	CASSPGGAGEKLFF	TGTGCCAGCAGTCCAGGGGGCGCCGGGGAAAAACTGTTTTTT
TRBD1	TRBJ1-2	-	TRBV11-3	CASSLDRDRGMHPYGYTF	TGTGCCAGCAGCTTAGACCGGGACAGGGGGATGCATCCCTATGGCTACACCTTC
-	TRBJ1-4	-	TRBV12-3/TRBV12-4	CASRRHREKLFF	TGTGCCAGCAGACGACACAGGGAAAAACTGTTTTTT
-	TRBJ2-5	-	TRBV5-1	CARRLVYQETQYF	TGCGCCAGGAGACTCGTGTACCAAGAGACCCAGTACTTC
-	TRBJ1-1	-	TRBV9	CASSVGAGNTEAFF	TGTGCCAGCAGCGTAGGGGCAGGGAACACTGAAGCTTTCTTT
-	TRBJ2-1	-	TRBV9	CASSVSAGSSYNEQFF	TGTGCCAGCAGCGTATCCGCGGGGAGCTCCTACAATGAGCAGTTCTTC
TRBD1	TRBJ2-7	-	TRBV5-1	CASSFGTGEREQYF	TGCGCCAGCAGCTTCGGGACAGGGGAACGCGAGCAGTACTTC
TRBD1	TRBJ1-2	-	TRBV11-2	CASSFRPGQGASTNYGYTF	TGTGCCAGCAGCTTCCGACCGGGACAGGGGGCATCGACTAACTATGGCTACACCTTC
TRBD2	TRBJ2-5	-	TRBV6-5	CASSYSRTSGAETQYF	TGTGCCAGCAGTTACTCCAGGACTAGCGGGGCAGAGACCCAGTACTTC